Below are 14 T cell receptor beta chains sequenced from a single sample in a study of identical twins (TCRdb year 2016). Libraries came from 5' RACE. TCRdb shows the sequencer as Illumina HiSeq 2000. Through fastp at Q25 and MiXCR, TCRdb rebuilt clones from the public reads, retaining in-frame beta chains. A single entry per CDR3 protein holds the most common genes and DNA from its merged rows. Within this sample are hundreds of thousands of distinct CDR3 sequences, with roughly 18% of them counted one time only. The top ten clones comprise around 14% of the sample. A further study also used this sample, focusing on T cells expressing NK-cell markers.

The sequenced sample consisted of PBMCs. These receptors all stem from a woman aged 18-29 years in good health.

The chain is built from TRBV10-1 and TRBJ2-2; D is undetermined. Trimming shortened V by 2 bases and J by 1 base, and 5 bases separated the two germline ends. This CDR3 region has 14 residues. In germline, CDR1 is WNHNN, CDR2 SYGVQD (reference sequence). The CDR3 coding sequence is TGCGCCAGCAGTGAGCGGCTGAACACCGGGGAGCTGTTTTTT. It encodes CASSERLNTGELFF.

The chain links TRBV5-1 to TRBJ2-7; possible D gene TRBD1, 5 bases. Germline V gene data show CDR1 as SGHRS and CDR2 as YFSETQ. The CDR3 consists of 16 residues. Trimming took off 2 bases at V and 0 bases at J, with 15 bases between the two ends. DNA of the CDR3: TGCGCCAGCAGCTTATCTGGGGCCGGAAGCTCCTACGAGCAGTACTTC. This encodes CASSLSGAGSSYEQYF.

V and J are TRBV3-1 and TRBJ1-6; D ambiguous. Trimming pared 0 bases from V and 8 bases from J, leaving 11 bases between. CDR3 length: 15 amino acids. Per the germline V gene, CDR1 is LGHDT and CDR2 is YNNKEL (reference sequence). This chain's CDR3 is CASSQDGGVYSPLHF. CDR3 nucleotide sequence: TGTGCCAGCAGCCAAGATGGTGGGGTGTATTCACCCCTCCACTTT.

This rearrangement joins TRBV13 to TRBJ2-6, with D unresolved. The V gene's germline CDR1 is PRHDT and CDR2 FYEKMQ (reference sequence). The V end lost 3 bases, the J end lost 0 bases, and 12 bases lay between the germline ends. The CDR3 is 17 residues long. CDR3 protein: CASSFYSALSGANVLTF. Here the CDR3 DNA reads TGTGCCAGCAGCTTTTACAGTGCACTCTCTGGGGCCAACGTCCTGACTTTC.

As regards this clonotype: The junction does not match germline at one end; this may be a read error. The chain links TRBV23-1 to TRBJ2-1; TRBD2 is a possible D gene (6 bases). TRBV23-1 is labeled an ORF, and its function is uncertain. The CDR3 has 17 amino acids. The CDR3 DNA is TGCGCCAGCAGTCCACGACTAGACCTATGGTCCTACGATGAGCAGTTCTTC. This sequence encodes CASSPRLDLWSYDEQFF.

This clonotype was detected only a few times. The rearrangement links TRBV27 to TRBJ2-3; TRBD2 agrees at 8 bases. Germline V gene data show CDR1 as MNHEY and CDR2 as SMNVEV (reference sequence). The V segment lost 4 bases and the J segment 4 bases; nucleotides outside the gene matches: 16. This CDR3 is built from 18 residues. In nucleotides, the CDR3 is TGTGCCAGCAGTTCAATCGAACCCCAGCGGGAGAGGGCAGATACGCAGTATTTT. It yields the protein CASSSIEPQRERADTQYF.

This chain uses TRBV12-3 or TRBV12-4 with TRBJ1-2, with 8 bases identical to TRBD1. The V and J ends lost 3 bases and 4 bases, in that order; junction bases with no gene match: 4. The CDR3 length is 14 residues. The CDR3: CASSFQTGAYGYTF. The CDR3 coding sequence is TGTGCCAGCAGTTTTCAGACAGGGGCCTATGGCTACACCTTC.

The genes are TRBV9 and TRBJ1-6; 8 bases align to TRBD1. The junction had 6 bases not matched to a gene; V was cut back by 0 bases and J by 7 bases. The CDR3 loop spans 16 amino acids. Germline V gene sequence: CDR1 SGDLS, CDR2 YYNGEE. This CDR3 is CASSVDAQGANSPLHF. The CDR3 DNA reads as TGTGCCAGCAGCGTAGATGCCCAGGGGGCCAATTCACCCCTCCACTTT.

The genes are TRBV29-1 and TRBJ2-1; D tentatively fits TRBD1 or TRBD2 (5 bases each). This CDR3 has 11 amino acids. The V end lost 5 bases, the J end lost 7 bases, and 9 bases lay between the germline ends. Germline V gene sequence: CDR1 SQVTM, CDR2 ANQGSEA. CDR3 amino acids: CSVRGFNEQFF. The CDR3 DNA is TGCAGCGTTCGGGGCTTTAATGAGCAGTTCTTC.

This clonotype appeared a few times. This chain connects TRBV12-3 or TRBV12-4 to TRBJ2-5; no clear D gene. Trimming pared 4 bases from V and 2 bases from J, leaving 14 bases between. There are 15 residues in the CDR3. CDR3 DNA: TGTGCCAGCAGTTCCCGGCAGCCCGGGCAAGAGACCCAGTACTTC. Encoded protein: CASSSRQPGQETQYF.

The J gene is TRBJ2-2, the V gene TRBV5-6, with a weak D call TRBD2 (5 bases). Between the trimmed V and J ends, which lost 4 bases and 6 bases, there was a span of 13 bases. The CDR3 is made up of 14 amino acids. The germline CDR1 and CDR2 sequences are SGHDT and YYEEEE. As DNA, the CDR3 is TGTGCCAGCAGCCCCATCAAGGAGGCCGGGGAGCTGTTTTTT. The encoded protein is CASSPIKEAGELFF.

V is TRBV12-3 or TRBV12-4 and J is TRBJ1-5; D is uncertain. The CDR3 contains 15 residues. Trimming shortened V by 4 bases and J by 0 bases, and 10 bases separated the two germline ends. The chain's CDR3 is CASSSNFHSNQPQHF. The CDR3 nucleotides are TGTGCCAGCAGTTCCAATTTTCATAGCAATCAGCCCCAGCATTTT.

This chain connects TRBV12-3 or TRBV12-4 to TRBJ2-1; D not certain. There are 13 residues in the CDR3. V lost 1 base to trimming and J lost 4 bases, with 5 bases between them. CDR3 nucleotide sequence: TGTGCCAGCAGTTTAGACCAGTACAATGAGCAGTTCTTC. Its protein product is CASSLDQYNEQFF.

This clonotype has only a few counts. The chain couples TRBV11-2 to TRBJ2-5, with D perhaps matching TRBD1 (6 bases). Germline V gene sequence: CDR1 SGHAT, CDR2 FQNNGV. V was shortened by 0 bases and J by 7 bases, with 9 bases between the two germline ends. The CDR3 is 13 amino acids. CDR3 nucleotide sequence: TGTGCCAGCAGCTTAGATTTAGGGGGGACCCAGTACTTC. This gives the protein CASSLDLGGTQYF.